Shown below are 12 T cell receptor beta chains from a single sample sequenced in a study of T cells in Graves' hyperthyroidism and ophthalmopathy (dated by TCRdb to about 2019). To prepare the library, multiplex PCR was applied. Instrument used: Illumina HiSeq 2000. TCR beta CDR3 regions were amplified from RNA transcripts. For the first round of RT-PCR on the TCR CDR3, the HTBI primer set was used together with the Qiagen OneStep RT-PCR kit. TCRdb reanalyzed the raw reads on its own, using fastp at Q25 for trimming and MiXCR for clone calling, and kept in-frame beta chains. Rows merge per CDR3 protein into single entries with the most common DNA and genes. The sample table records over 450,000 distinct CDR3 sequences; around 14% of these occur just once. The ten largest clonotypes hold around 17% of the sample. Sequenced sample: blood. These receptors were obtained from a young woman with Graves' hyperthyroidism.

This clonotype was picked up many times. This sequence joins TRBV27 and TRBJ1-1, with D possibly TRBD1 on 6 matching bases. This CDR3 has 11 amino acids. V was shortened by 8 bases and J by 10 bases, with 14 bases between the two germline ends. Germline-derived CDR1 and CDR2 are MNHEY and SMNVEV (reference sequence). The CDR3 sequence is CASRARGLAFF. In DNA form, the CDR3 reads TGTGCCAGCCGTGCTAGGGGGTTAGCTTTCTTT.

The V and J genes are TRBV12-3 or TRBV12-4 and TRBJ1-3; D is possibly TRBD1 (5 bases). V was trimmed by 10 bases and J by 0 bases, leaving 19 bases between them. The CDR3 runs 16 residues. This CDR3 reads CATIAIDSPSGNTIYF. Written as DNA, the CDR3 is TGTGCCACAATCGCGATCGACAGCCCCTCTGGAAACACCATATATTTT.

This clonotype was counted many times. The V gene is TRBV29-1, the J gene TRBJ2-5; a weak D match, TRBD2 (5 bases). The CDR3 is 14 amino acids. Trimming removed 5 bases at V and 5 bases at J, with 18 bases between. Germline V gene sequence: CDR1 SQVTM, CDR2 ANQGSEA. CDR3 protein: CSVSTSGRRETQYF. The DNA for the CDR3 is TGCAGCGTTAGTACGTCGGGAAGGAGGGAGACCCAGTACTTC.

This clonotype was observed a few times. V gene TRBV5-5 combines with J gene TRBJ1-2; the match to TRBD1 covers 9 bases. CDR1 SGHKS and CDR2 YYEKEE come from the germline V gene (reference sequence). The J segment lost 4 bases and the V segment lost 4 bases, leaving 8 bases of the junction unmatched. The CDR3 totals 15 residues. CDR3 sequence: CASSPAWDRVYGYTF. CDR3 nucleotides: TGTGCCAGCAGCCCGGCGTGGGACAGGGTCTATGGCTACACCTTC.

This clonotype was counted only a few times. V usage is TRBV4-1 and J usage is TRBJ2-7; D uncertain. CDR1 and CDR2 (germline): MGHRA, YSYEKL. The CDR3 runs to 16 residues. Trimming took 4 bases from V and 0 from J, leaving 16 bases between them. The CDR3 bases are TGCGCCAGCAGCCTCCAGGCCGACCCCCTCTCCTACGAGCAGTACTTC. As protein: CASSLQADPLSYEQYF.

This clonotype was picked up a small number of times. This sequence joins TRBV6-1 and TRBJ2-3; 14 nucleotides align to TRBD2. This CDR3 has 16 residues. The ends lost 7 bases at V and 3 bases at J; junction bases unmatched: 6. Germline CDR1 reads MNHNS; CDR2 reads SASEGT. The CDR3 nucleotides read TGTGCCAGCAATATGAGGACTAGCGGGAGGACAGATACGCAGTATTTT. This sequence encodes CASNMRTSGRTDTQYF.

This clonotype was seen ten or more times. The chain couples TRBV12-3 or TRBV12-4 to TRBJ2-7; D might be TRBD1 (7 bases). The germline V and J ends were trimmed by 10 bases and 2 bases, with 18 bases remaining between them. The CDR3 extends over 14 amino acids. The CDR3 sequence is CAITRPGGTYEQYF. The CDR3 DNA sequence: TGTGCCATCACCCGCCCAGGGGGGACCTACGAGCAGTACTTC.

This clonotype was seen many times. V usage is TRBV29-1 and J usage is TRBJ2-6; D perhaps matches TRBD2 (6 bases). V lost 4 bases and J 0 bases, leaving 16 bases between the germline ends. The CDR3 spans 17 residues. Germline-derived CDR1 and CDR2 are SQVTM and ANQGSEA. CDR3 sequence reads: CSVGVGGASSGANVLTF. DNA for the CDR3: TGCAGCGTTGGCGTGGGGGGAGCCTCCTCTGGGGCCAACGTCCTGACTTTC.

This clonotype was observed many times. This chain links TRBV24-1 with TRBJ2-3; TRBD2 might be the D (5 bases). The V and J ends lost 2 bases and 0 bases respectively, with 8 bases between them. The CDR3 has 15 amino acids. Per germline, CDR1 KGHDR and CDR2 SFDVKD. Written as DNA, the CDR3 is TGTGCCACCAGTGATTATAGCGCTAGCACAGATACGCAGTATTTT. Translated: CATSDYSASTDTQYF.

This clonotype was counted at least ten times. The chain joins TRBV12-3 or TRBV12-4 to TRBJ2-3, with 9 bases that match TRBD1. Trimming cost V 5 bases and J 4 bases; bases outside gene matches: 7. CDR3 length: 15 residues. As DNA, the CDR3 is TGTGCCAGCAGTCAACAGGGGGCGCGCCCAGATACGCAGTATTTT. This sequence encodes CASSQQGARPDTQYF.

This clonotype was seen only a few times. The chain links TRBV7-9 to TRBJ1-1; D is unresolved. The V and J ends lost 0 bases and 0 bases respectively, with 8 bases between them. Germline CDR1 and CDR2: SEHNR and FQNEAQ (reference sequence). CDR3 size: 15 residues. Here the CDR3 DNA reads TGTGCCAGCAGCTTAGCAGGAAACTTGAACACTGAAGCTTTCTTT. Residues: CASSLAGNLNTEAFF.

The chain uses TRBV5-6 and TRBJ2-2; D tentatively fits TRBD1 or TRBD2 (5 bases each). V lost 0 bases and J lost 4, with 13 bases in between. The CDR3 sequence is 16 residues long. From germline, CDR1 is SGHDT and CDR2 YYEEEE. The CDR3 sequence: CASSLGGGAPTGELFF. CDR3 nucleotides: TGTGCCAGCAGCTTGGGTGGGGGAGCACCCACCGGGGAGCTGTTTTTT.